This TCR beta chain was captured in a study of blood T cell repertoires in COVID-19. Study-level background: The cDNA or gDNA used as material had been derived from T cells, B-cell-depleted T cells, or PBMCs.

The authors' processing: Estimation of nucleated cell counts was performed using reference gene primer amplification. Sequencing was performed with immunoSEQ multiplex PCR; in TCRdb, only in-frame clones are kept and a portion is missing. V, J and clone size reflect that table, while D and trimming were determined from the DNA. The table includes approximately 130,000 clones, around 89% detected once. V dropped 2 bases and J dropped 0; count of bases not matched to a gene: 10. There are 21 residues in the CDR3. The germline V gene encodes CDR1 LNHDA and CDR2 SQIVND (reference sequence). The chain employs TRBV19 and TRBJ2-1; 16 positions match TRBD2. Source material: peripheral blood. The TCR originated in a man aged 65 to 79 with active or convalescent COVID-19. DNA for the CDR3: TGTGCCAGTAGTATAAAGGCCCAGGGACTAGCGGGAGGGAGCTCCTACAATGAGCAGTTCTTC. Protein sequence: CASSIKAQGLAGGSSYNEQFF.